Presented here are 10 T cell receptor beta chains from one specimen sequenced in a study of shared clonotypes between healthy human individuals (dated by TCRdb to about 2020). The library was prepared using the immunoSEQ multiplex PCR assay. TCRdb holds this immuneACCESS table with in-frame rearrangements only. Some clones are missing; in checked studies, unresolved V genes explain under half, and the rest has no known cause. This sample is represented by around 1.5 million clones; about 98% of them were singletons. The top ten constitute approximately 0.44% of the sample. The specimen sequenced was naive CD4+ T cells sorted from blood. Per the publication, the cell subset or site label means: CD45RA+ positively selected. Every receptor here comes from a man in his thirties or forties in good health.

The chain joins TRBV2 to TRBJ2-1; 8 nucleotides line up with TRBD2. Germline CDR1 and CDR2: SNHLY and FYNNEI. This CDR3 spans 15 amino acids. The J segment lost 5 bases and the V segment lost 1 base, leaving 4 bases of the junction unmatched. The CDR3 region has the DNA TGTGCCAGCAGTGAAGTACTAGCGGTAAACAATGAGCAGTTCTTC. It codes for CASSEVLAVNNEQFF.

V and J are TRBV15 and TRBJ1-4; 8 positions agree with TRBD1. This CDR3 region has 15 residues. Germline V gene lookup returns CDR1 LNHNV and CDR2 YYDKDF (reference sequence). The J segment lost 5 bases and the V segment lost 1 base, leaving 3 bases of the junction unmatched. The CDR3 protein is CATSRVTGGNEKLFF. The CDR3 DNA sequence: TGTGCCACCAGCAGAGTTACAGGGGGAAATGAAAAACTGTTTTTT.

The V gene is TRBV15, the J gene TRBJ2-1, with 11 positions matching TRBD2. The germline V gene encodes CDR1 LNHNV and CDR2 YYDKDF (reference sequence). The CDR3 has 15 amino acids. The V segment lost 0 bases and the J segment 15 bases; nucleotides outside the gene matches: 10. CDR3 in amino acids: CATSRDRVAGGVLFF. In DNA form, the CDR3 reads TGTGCCACCAGCAGAGATCGGGTAGCGGGAGGGGTATTGTTCTTC. The entire variable domain, with the rest obtained from reference TRBV15 and TRBJ2-1, is as follows: DAMVIQNPRYQVTQFGKPVTLSCSQTLNHNVMYWYQQKSSQAPKLLFHYYDKDFNNEADTPDNFQSRRPNTSFCFLDIRSPGLGDTAMYLCATSRDRVAGGVLFFGPGTRLTVL.

This chain joins TRBV18 and TRBJ2-1; a possible D gene is TRBD2 (6 bases). Trimming shortened V by 6 bases and J by 7 bases, and 13 bases separated the two germline ends. CDR1 is KGHSH, CDR2 LQKENI, per germline. The CDR3 totals 13 residues. CDR3: CASSELRGNEQFF. The CDR3 DNA reads as TGTGCCAGCTCGGAACTCCGGGGGAATGAGCAGTTCTTC.

This clone showed up just once. The genes are TRBV10-2 and TRBJ2-7; D may be TRBD1 or TRBD2 (5 bases each). This CDR3 has 12 amino acids. The germline CDR1 and CDR2 sequences are WSHSY and SAAADI. V was clipped by 6 bases and J by 2 bases, with 8 bases between them. The CDR3 DNA reads TGCGCCAGCAGCTGGGGACCCTACGAGCAGTACTTC. Protein: CASSWGPYEQYF.

The rearrangement joins TRBV7-8 to TRBJ2-5; 11 bases agree with TRBD2. Trimming cost V 4 bases and J 0 bases; bases outside gene matches: 4. The CDR3 runs to 16 residues. Germline CDR1 reads SGHVS; CDR2 reads FQNEAQ. CDR3 sequence: CASSSLAGGYQETQYF. The CDR3 bases are TGTGCCAGCAGCTCCCTAGCGGGGGGATACCAAGAGACCCAGTACTTC. The complete variable domain, with remaining parts taken from reference TRBV7-8 and TRBJ2-5, reads GAGVSQSPRYKVAKRGQDVALRCDPISGHVSLFWYQQALGQGPEFLTYFQNEAQLDKSGLPSDRFFAERPEGSVSTLKIQRTQQEDSAVYLCASSSLAGGYQETQYFGPGTRLLVL.

The chain recombines TRBV7-8 with TRBJ1-5; D not certain. Per the germline V gene, CDR1 is SGHVS and CDR2 is FQNEAQ. This CDR3 is 15 amino acids long. Trimming stripped 0 bases from V and 6 bases from J, with 12 bases between. CDR3 sequence (DNA): TGTGCCAGCAGCTTAGCGCTCGGGATTGGTCAGCCCCAGCATTTT. Protein product: CASSLALGIGQPQHF.

The chain employs TRBV5-5 and TRBJ1-5; D is unclear. Trimming stripped 2 bases from V and 4 bases from J, with 7 bases between. This CDR3 region has 13 residues. Germline CDR1 is SGHKS and CDR2 is YYEKEE (reference sequence). The CDR3 DNA reads as TGTGCCAGCAGCTTTGGGATTAATCAGCCCCAGCATTTT. This translates into CASSFGINQPQHF.

The chain links TRBV10-3 to TRBJ2-5; 10 nucleotides line up with TRBD2. The V gene end was trimmed by 2 bases and the J gene end by 5 bases; junction bases not matched to a gene: 5. The length of the CDR3 is 15 residues. The germline gives CDR1 ENHRY, CDR2 SYGVKD. Written as DNA, the CDR3 is TGTGCCATCAGTGAGGGAGCGGGAGGGTTTGAGACCCAGTACTTC. Protein sequence: CAISEGAGGFETQYF.

The CDR3 DNA reads TGTGCCAGCAGCCGCTCAAGACCGGGACCGATCGTCCGTAGCACAGATACGCAGTATTTT. Its translation: CASSRSRPGPIVRSTDTQYF. The gene calls are TRBV14 and TRBJ2-3, with D perhaps given as TRBD1 or TRBD2 (5 bases each). Per the germline V gene, CDR1 is SGHDN and CDR2 is FVKESK. V gave up 4 bases and J gave up 0 bases, with 26 bases separating them. This CDR3 spans 20 amino acids.